These 10 T cell receptor beta chains share one sample of origin, sequenced in a study of blood T cell repertoires in COVID-19. TCRdb keeps only in-frame clones here, not all; method: immunoSEQ multiplex PCR. The sample comprises approximately 85,000 clones, around 90% of which are singletons, and less than 3.5% rests with the top ten. The sample was peripheral blood. Every receptor here comes from a woman aged 50 to 60 with active or convalescent COVID-19.

This CDR3 reads CASSFLFQGSNQPQHF. CDR3 bases: TGTGCCAGCAGCTTCCTATTCCAGGGTAGCAATCAGCCCCAGCATTTT. This chain joins TRBV7-8 and TRBJ1-5, with D maybe TRBD1 (5 bases). CDR1 is SGHVS and CDR2 is FQNEAQ in the germline V gene. This CDR3 region has 16 residues. V was trimmed by 3 bases and J by 0 bases, leaving 12 bases between them. Together with reference TRBV7-8 and TRBJ1-5, the CDR3 gives the full variable domain: GAGVSQSPRYKVAKRGQDVALRCDPISGHVSLFWYQQALGQGPEFLTYFQNEAQLDKSGLPSDRFFAERPEGSVSTLKIQRTQQEDSAVYLCASSFLFQGSNQPQHFGDGTRLSIL.

The V call is TRBV11-2, the J call TRBJ2-5; 9 nucleotides align to TRBD1. The V and J ends lost 5 bases and 6 bases, in that order; junction bases with no gene match: 13. Germline V lookup: CDR1 SGHAT, CDR2 FQNNGV. The CDR3 totals 16 residues. CDR3 region: CASSAAPGQGGQTQYF. In DNA form, the CDR3 reads TGTGCCAGCAGCGCCGCACCGGGACAGGGTGGACAGACCCAGTACTTC.

The V and J genes are TRBV7-8 and TRBJ1-3, with a tentative D call TRBD1 (5 bases). Deletions cut 5 bases from V and 4 bases from J, with 15 bases between. CDR1 and CDR2 (germline): SGHVS, FQNEAQ. The CDR3 extends over 15 amino acids. The CDR3 nucleotides read TGTGCCAGCAGCCCTACGGGGGGACGAGGAAACACCATATATTTT. This translates into CASSPTGGRGNTIYF.

The chain combines TRBV10-3 with TRBJ1-1; D remains unclear. V dropped 4 bases and J dropped 6 bases, with 12 bases sitting between them. The V gene's germline CDR1 is ENHRY and CDR2 SYGVKD. This CDR3 is 13 amino acids long. CDR3 nucleotides: TGTGCCATCAGTGGCGGGGTACCGTCTGAAGCTTTCTTT. Encoded protein: CAISGGVPSEAFF.

V and J are TRBV3-1 (or the pseudogene TRBV3-2) and TRBJ1-1; D ambiguous. Trimming removed 0 bases at V and 0 bases at J, with 11 bases between. The CDR3 has 16 residues. Germline V gene lookup returns CDR1 LGHDT and CDR2 YNNKEL (reference sequence). This CDR3 reads CASSQEWRTLNTEAFF. CDR3 in DNA: TGTGCCAGCAGCCAAGAATGGCGGACTTTGAACACTGAAGCTTTCTTT.

The rearrangement uses TRBV19 and TRBJ1-1; the D gene is possibly TRBD1 (5 bases). CDR3 length: 11 residues. Germline-derived CDR1 and CDR2 are LNHDA and SQIVND (reference sequence). The V end was cut by 5 bases, the J end by 9 bases, with 10 bases between. The CDR3 DNA is TGTGCCAGTAGTGGGCCAGGGAAAGCTTTCTTT. This encodes CASSGPGKAFF.

V gene TRBV11-3 combines with J gene TRBJ2-1, with D perhaps TRBD1 (6 bases). This CDR3 has 15 residues. The V gene lost 5 bases and the J gene lost 8 bases, with 19 bases spanning the gap. Germline values: CDR1 SGHNT, CDR2 YENEEA. CDR3 DNA sequence: TGTGCCAGCAGCCAGGGGAGTGGGGCGGGCTATGAGCAGTTCTTC. This gives the protein CASSQGSGAGYEQFF.

This chain links TRBV10-3 with TRBJ1-1; D is ambiguous. CDR3 length: 14 residues. Looked up from germline, CDR1 is ENHRY and CDR2 is SYGVKD. Trimming shortened V by 3 bases and J by 5 bases, and 13 bases separated the two germline ends. The CDR3 here is CAISESLARTEAFF. CDR3 coding DNA: TGTGCCATCAGTGAATCCCTCGCTAGGACTGAAGCTTTCTTT.

V is TRBV6-5 and J is TRBJ1-1, with 7 bases aligning to TRBD1. V trimming: 6 bases; J trimming: 3 bases; junction bases outside the gene matches: 7. The CDR3 length is 14 residues. Germline V gene data show CDR1 as MNHEY and CDR2 as SVGAGI. CDR3 nucleotides: TGTGCCAGCAGCGATCCAGGGGGTTACACTGAAGCTTTCTTT. The encoded protein is CASSDPGGYTEAFF.

This clone was picked up a small number of times. This chain connects TRBV7-2 to TRBJ1-2, with 8 bases that match TRBD1. Germline assignment: CDR1 SGHTA and CDR2 FQGNSA. The CDR3 is 15 residues long. After removal of 0 bases from V and 8 bases from J, the junction contained 8 bases not matched to a gene. The CDR3 region has the DNA TGTGCCAGCAGCTTAGCCCAAGACAGGGGACGGGGCTACACCTTC. This translates into CASSLAQDRGRGYTF.